This TCR beta chain came from a study of response to subunit inactivated influenza vaccine (dated by TCRdb to the late 2010s). Context from the whole study: To follow how T cells responded to a trivalent subunit inactivated influenza vaccine, the researchers relied on deep quantitative profiling of the T cell receptor repertoire. The paper as a whole reports these results and caveats: According to the authors, only a limited number of new T cells may be recruited by each seasonal influenza vaccination.

This clonotype turned up a few times. The antigen it binds to is not known. There are no base qualities to consult, and no much larger clone falls within one base. The method behind the library was RT-PCR. The listed sequencing device is Illumina HiSeq 2500. TCRdb took the public reads, trimmed them with fastp at Q25, ran MiXCR for clone calling and kept in-frame beta chains. Each entry is one CDR3 protein sequence, shown with its most common DNA and genes. Here the sample has 500,000 to 600,000 distinct CDR3 sequences; about 17% occur a single time. Jointly, the top ten make up around 3% of the sample. Sequencing was performed on CD4+ T cells sorted from PBMCs, taken less than 30 months after vaccination. The receptor was derived from a man between 50 and 75 years old who received an inactivated influenza vaccine. Donor details come from another sample of the same person, matched by shared clones.

The DNA reads as follows: TGCAGTGCTACAGCAGCAGACAATCAGCCCCAGCATTTT. This is translated as CSATAADNQPQHF. This sequence uses TRBV20-1 and TRBJ1-5; the D gene is not confidently resolved. The CDR3 holds 13 amino acids from the cysteine to the phenylalanine. This entry keeps only the CDR3 DNA: 39 bases, framed from base 1. Based on the germline V gene (reference sequence), the CDR1 and CDR2 sequences are DFQATT and SNEGSKA. Relative to germline, V is 4 bases shorter and J is 3 bases shorter, with 10 bases between their ends.